Each of the 26 T cell receptor beta chains below was sequenced from the same sample in a study of blood T cell repertoires in COVID-19. Repertoires were generated with immunoSEQ multiplex PCR, while TCRdb's copy carries only in-frame clones and drops some. The data hold fewer than 300,000 clones, with approximately 81% observed a single time. The sample comprised peripheral blood. The receptors come from a woman in her late teens or twenties with acute or convalescent COVID-19.

This clone appeared once. This chain joins TRBV7-6 and TRBJ2-1; 7 nucleotides agree with TRBD1. Germline assignment: CDR1 SGHVS and CDR2 FNYEAQ. V shed 5 bases and J 0 bases; nucleotides not matched to a gene: 4. The CDR3 totals 15 residues. CDR3 region: CASSTRDSSYNEQFF. Written as DNA, the CDR3 is TGTGCCAGCAGCACCCGGGACAGCTCCTACAATGAGCAGTTCTTC.

The chain has TRBV19 and TRBJ2-4, with TRBD2 matching over 14 bases. The CDR3 is 22 residues long. Germline CDR1 is LNHDA and CDR2 is SQIVND (reference sequence). Trimming at V came to 0 bases and at J to 0 bases, leaving 13 bases not matched to a gene. The CDR3 bases are TGTGCCAGTAGTATAGAGGCAGGGTTAGGACTAGCGGGAGGTGCAGCCAAAAACATTCAGTACTTC. This translates into CASSIEAGLGLAGGAAKNIQYF.

The V gene is TRBV10-3, the J gene TRBJ1-6, with a possible D match to TRBD1 (6 bases). Trimming cost V 2 bases and J 9 bases, with 11 bases left between them. Germline lookup yields CDR1 ENHRY and CDR2 SYGVKD. The CDR3 spans 14 residues. This CDR3 is CAISEGRGGSPLHF. The CDR3 DNA sequence: TGTGCCATCAGTGAGGGCAGGGGTGGTTCACCCCTCCACTTT.

V and J are TRBV29-1 and TRBJ1-4; 9 bases agree with TRBD1. Germline V gene sequence: CDR1 SQVTM, CDR2 ANQGSEA. Trimming cost V 7 bases and J 5 bases; bases outside gene matches: 8. The CDR3 has 14 residues. CDR3 sequence: CSARTGTGNEKLFF. The CDR3, as DNA: TGCAGCGCCCGTACCGGGACAGGGAATGAAAAACTGTTTTTT. The whole variable domain, filled in from reference TRBV29-1 and TRBJ1-4, reads SAVISQKPSRDICQRGTSLTIQCQVDSQVTMMFWYRQQPGQSLTLIATANQGSEATYESGFVIDKFPISRPNLTFSTLTVSNMSPEDSSIYLCSARTGTGNEKLFFGSGTQLSVL.

The chain links TRBV18 to TRBJ2-4, with 7 bases aligning to TRBD1. There are 15 residues in the CDR3. Germline V gene lookup returns CDR1 KGHSH and CDR2 LQKENI. Trimming cost V 1 base and J 0 bases; bases outside gene matches: 0. In DNA, the CDR3 is TGTGCCAGCTCACCACAGGGGGCAGCCAAAAACATTCAGTACTTC. Translating it yields CASSPQGAAKNIQYF.

The J gene is TRBJ2-1, the V gene TRBV6-6, with D perhaps matching TRBD2 (5 bases). This CDR3 has 15 amino acids. Looked up from germline, CDR1 is MNHNY and CDR2 is SVGAGI (reference sequence). The V end lost 8 bases, the J end lost 2 bases, and 16 bases lay between the germline ends. The CDR3 loop reads CASGNPTGTYNEQFF. CDR3 coding DNA: TGTGCCAGCGGAAACCCGACGGGGACCTACAATGAGCAGTTCTTC.

The genes are TRBV25-1 and TRBJ1-5; D is possibly TRBD1 (6 bases). The length of the CDR3 is 15 residues. Trimming removed 5 bases at V and 3 bases at J, with 14 bases between. CDR1 MGHDK and CDR2 SYGVNS come from the germline V gene. The CDR3 bases are TGTGCCAGCAGTCCCCCGGACAGCAACAATCAGCCCCAGCATTTT. Amino acid sequence: CASSPPDSNNQPQHF.

V is TRBV18 and J is TRBJ1-1; TRBD1 might be the D (6 bases). The CDR3 extends over 14 amino acids. V gave up 5 bases and J gave up 5 bases, with 15 bases separating them. Germline V gene sequence: CDR1 KGHSH, CDR2 LQKENI. Here the CDR3 reads CASSSQGKGTEAFF. CDR3 coding DNA: TGTGCCAGCTCATCTCAGGGGAAAGGGACTGAAGCTTTCTTT.

J is TRBJ2-2 and V is TRBV11-3, with TRBD2 identical over 9 bases. Per germline, CDR1 SGHNT and CDR2 YENEEA. The CDR3 sequence is 17 residues long. The ends lost 1 base at V and 2 bases at J; junction bases unmatched: 5. CDR3 DNA: TGTGCCAGCAGCTTAGTCCCTAGCGGGGCTAACACCGGGGAGCTGTTTTTT. Protein: CASSLVPSGANTGELFF. The complete variable domain, with remaining parts taken from reference TRBV11-3 and TRBJ2-2, reads EAGVVQSPRYKIIEKKQPVAFWCNPISGHNTLYWYLQNLGQGPELLIRYENEEAVDDSQLPKDRFSAERLKGVDSTLKIQPAELGDSAVYLCASSLVPSGANTGELFFGEGSRLTVL.

This clone was counted once. The chain uses TRBV23-1 and TRBJ2-1; TRBD1 matches 11 bases. TRBV23-1 belongs to the ORF category, with a function that is uncertain. The CDR3 runs to 16 residues. With V trimmed by 6 bases and J by 10 bases, 14 bases remained unmatched. The DNA of the CDR3 is TGCGCCAGCAGCCCCCACGGGACAGGGGGTTTTCGGGAGCAGTTCTTC. Translated, it gives CASSPHGTGGFREQFF.

This chain links TRBV5-6 with TRBJ1-5; tentatively, D is TRBD1 (6 bases). Per germline, CDR1 SGHDT and CDR2 YYEEEE. V lost 5 bases, J lost 6 bases, and 18 bases lay in between. The CDR3 covers 15 residues. The CDR3 bases are TGTGCCAGCAGTCGCAACAGGGTAACAGGTCAGCCCCAGCATTTT. Its translation is CASSRNRVTGQPQHF.

The CDR3 here is CASSGSWDYLEVEQYF. The CDR3 bases are TGTGCCAGCAGCGGGTCTTGGGACTACCTTGAGGTGGAGCAGTACTTC. The genes are TRBV3-1 (or the pseudogene TRBV3-2) and TRBJ2-7, with 7 bases that match TRBD2. This CDR3 has 16 residues. The J segment lost 7 bases and the V segment lost 5 bases, leaving 17 bases of the junction unmatched. Germline lookup yields CDR1 LGHDT and CDR2 YNNKEL (reference sequence).

A few counts support this clone. This chain joins TRBV7-2 and TRBJ1-1; TRBD1 agrees at 7 bases. The trim removed 6 bases at V and 7 bases at J, leaving 11 bases unmatched. The CDR3 is 14 residues long. The germline CDR1 and CDR2 sequences are SGHTA and FQGNSA. CDR3: CASSSEGGKYEAFF. The CDR3 DNA reads as TGTGCCAGCAGTTCCGAAGGGGGCAAATATGAAGCTTTCTTT.

V is TRBV5-1 and J is TRBJ1-5, with 8 bases lining up with TRBD1. J lost 2 bases, V lost 7 bases, and 5 bases had no gene match. Per the germline V gene, CDR1 is SGHRS and CDR2 is YFSETQ. The CDR3 loop spans 14 amino acids. The CDR3 DNA follows: TGCGCCAGCTCGACAGGGGCGGGCAATCAGCCCCAGCATTTT. It specifies CASSTGAGNQPQHF.

The chain links TRBV11-3 to TRBJ2-7; possible D gene TRBD1, 6 bases. Trimming took 3 bases from V and 6 from J, leaving 15 bases between them. The CDR3 sequence is 14 residues long. CDR1 SGHNT and CDR2 YENEEA come from the germline V gene. CDR3 loop: CASSLEASRGEQYF. As DNA, the CDR3 is TGTGCCAGCAGCTTGGAGGCTAGCAGGGGCGAGCAGTACTTC.

The rearrangement links TRBV7-9 to TRBJ2-1; 7 bases are a match to TRBD2. The CDR3 runs 18 residues. From germline, CDR1 is SEHNR and CDR2 FQNEAQ (reference sequence). J gave up 0 bases and V 5 bases, and 13 bases lay outside the gene matches. The CDR3 sequence: CASSPSPALAASYNEQFF. The CDR3 bases are TGTGCCAGCAGCCCATCCCCCGCCCTAGCGGCCTCCTACAATGAGCAGTTCTTC.

The chain uses TRBV9 and TRBJ1-2; 8 nucleotides align to TRBD1. The CDR3 is 13 residues long. The trim removed 5 bases at V and 8 bases at J, leaving 8 bases unmatched. In germline, CDR1 is SGDLS, CDR2 YYNGEE. For the CDR3, the DNA is TGTGCCAGCAGTTTAACAGGGGGGAAAGGCTACACCTTC. Its translation is CASSLTGGKGYTF.

The DNA for the CDR3 is TGTGCCAGCAGCTTATGGACAGGGTTTTATAGCAATCAGCCCCAGCATTTT. Protein product: CASSLWTGFYSNQPQHF. The chain joins TRBV5-6 to TRBJ1-5, with 8 bases lining up with TRBD1. The CDR3 extends over 17 amino acids. Germline trimming cut 2 bases from V and 0 bases from J; bases unmatched to any gene: 7. Per the germline V gene, CDR1 is SGHDT and CDR2 is YYEEEE.

The rearrangement links TRBV19 to TRBJ1-6; 9 bases line up with TRBD1. V lost 5 bases, J lost 5 bases, and 22 bases stayed unmatched. CDR3 size: 21 residues. The germline V gene encodes CDR1 LNHDA and CDR2 SQIVND (reference sequence). In DNA, the CDR3 is TGTGCCAGTAGTGCCGGAACACCGGGACAGGGTCTGTCCCAAAATAATTCACCCCTCCACTTT. Translated: CASSAGTPGQGLSQNNSPLHF.

This chain connects TRBV7-2 to TRBJ2-3; D gene uncertain. Germline V gives CDR1 SGHTA, CDR2 FQGNSA. The CDR3 is 14 amino acids. Trimming removed 1 base from V and 2 bases from J, with 7 bases in between. The CDR3 protein is CASSLDSHTDTQYF. Written as DNA, the CDR3 is TGTGCCAGCAGCTTAGACAGTCACACAGATACGCAGTATTTT.

The V call is TRBV5-5, the J call TRBJ2-6, with 8 bases aligning to TRBD1. V lost 2 bases to trimming and J lost 0 bases; unmatched junction nucleotides: 4. This CDR3 is built from 17 residues. Germline CDR1 and CDR2: SGHKS and YYEKEE (reference sequence). CDR3 nucleotides: TGTGCCAGCAGCTTTGCCAGGGGGCACTCTGGGGCCAACGTCCTGACTTTC. Its protein product is CASSFARGHSGANVLTF. Drawing the rest from reference TRBV5-5 and TRBJ2-6, the complete variable domain is DAGVTQSPTHLIKTRGQQVTLRCSPISGHKSVSWYQQVLGQGPQFIFQYYEKEERGRGNFPDRFSARQFPNYSSELNVNALLLGDSALYLCASSFARGHSGANVLTFGAGSRLTVL.

This rearrangement joins TRBV2 to TRBJ1-1; D is possibly TRBD1 (5 bases). V was clipped by 6 bases and J by 6 bases, with 17 bases between them. CDR1 is SNHLY and CDR2 is FYNNEI in the germline V gene. The CDR3 extends over 14 amino acids. CDR3 region: CASSQDISLAEAFF. The CDR3, as DNA: TGTGCCAGCAGCCAGGACATATCTCTAGCTGAAGCTTTCTTT.

The rearrangement links TRBV6-2 or TRBV6-3 to TRBJ2-7; D is uncertain. CDR1 is MNHEY and CDR2 is SVGEGT in the germline V gene. Trimming took 0 bases from V and 4 from J, leaving 7 bases between them. The CDR3 runs to 13 residues. The CDR3 loop reads CASSYSTWYEQYF. The CDR3 nucleotides are TGTGCCAGCAGTTACTCGACTTGGTACGAGCAGTACTTC.

The J gene is TRBJ1-4, the V gene TRBV27, with D maybe TRBD1 (5 bases). V was clipped by 6 bases and J by 8 bases, with 16 bases between them. Germline CDR1 is MNHEY and CDR2 is SMNVEV (reference sequence). This CDR3 comprises 14 residues. CDR3 in amino acids: CASRHAQGVEKLFF. The DNA for the CDR3 is TGTGCCAGCAGACACGCTCAGGGCGTCGAAAAACTGTTTTTT.

The chain is built from TRBV6-2 or TRBV6-3 and TRBJ2-7; TRBD2 matches 9 bases. Germline V gene data show CDR1 as MNHEY and CDR2 as SVGEGT. J gave up 8 bases and V 0 bases, and 5 bases lay outside the gene matches. The CDR3 runs to 14 residues. CDR3: CASSYSLAGVKQYF. CDR3 nucleotide sequence: TGTGCCAGCAGTTACTCGTTAGCGGGAGTGAAGCAGTACTTC.

The genes are TRBV19 and TRBJ2-2, with TRBD2 as a possible D gene (6 bases). This CDR3 spans 14 amino acids. Germline V lookup: CDR1 LNHDA, CDR2 SQIVND (reference sequence). V lost 8 bases, J lost 3 bases, and 13 bases lay in between. The CDR3 is CASEGLSDTGELFF. CDR3 nucleotide sequence: TGTGCCAGTGAGGGACTGTCGGACACCGGGGAGCTGTTTTTT. Full variable domain (remainder filled in from reference TRBV19 and TRBJ2-2): DGGITQSPKYLFRKEGQNVTLSCEQNLNHDAMYWYRQDPGQGLRLIYYSQIVNDFQKGDIAEGYSVSREKKESFPLTVTSAQKNPTAFYLCASEGLSDTGELFFGEGSRLTVL.